These 32 T cell receptor beta chains originate from one sample sequenced in a study of blood T cell repertoires in COVID-19. Repertoires were generated with immunoSEQ multiplex PCR, while TCRdb's copy carries only in-frame clones and drops some. The profile covers hundreds of thousands of clones, with more than 80% appearing a single time and less than 3.5% taken by the ten largest. Sequencing was done on a sample of peripheral blood. Receptor source: a woman aged 25 to 39 with COVID-19, enrolled during active disease.

The chain employs TRBV5-4 and TRBJ2-4; 7 positions agree with TRBD2. CDR1 SGHNT and CDR2 YYREEE come from the germline V gene (reference sequence). J was trimmed by 1 base and V by 3 bases; bases with no gene match: 7. The CDR3 is 16 residues long. CDR3 loop: CASSSKRDPAKNIQYF. The DNA of the CDR3 is TGTGCCAGCAGCTCCAAGCGGGACCCGGCCAAAAACATTCAGTACTTC.

J is TRBJ2-3 and V is TRBV29-1, with a possible D match to TRBD2 (5 bases). The CDR3 covers 15 residues. CDR1 SQVTM and CDR2 ANQGSEA come from the germline V gene. V lost 0 bases to trimming and J lost 5 bases, with 15 bases between them. The CDR3 region is CSVEDPSFGKDTQYF. CDR3 in DNA: TGCAGCGTTGAAGATCCGTCGTTCGGGAAAGATACGCAGTATTTT.

There are many counts of this clone. The gene calls are TRBV24-1 and TRBJ1-5, with TRBD1 identical over 7 bases. The CDR3 spans 14 residues. The trim removed 4 bases at V and 4 bases at J, leaving 3 bases unmatched. Germline CDR1 and CDR2: KGHDR and SFDVKD. CDR3 nucleotide sequence: TGTGCCACCAGTGAGGGACAGACTAATCAGCCCCAGCATTTT. Translating it yields CATSEGQTNQPQHF.

The table lists this clone with a few counts. The V and J genes are TRBV6-4 and TRBJ1-1; D is unclear. Trimming stripped 4 bases from V and 1 base from J, with 10 bases between. Germline V lookup: CDR1 MRHNA, CDR2 SNTAGT. The CDR3 spans 14 residues. CDR3 in DNA: TGTGCCAGCAGTGTTTCGGAGGGGAACACTGAAGCTTTCTTT. It translates to CASSVSEGNTEAFF.

The chain links TRBV5-8 to TRBJ2-1; D remains unclear. Germline V gene lookup returns CDR1 SGHTS and CDR2 YDEGEE. This CDR3 is 15 amino acids long. V lost 2 bases and J 2 bases, leaving 11 bases between the germline ends. CDR3 amino acids: CASSFRLHPYNEQFF. As DNA, the CDR3 is TGTGCCAGCAGCTTCAGACTGCACCCCTACAATGAGCAGTTCTTC.

The genes are TRBV13 and TRBJ2-3, with 7 bases lining up with TRBD2. Germline CDR1 and CDR2: PRHDT and FYEKMQ (reference sequence). With V trimmed by 7 bases and J by 1 base, 8 bases remained unmatched. The CDR3 runs 15 residues. For the CDR3, the DNA is TGTGCCAGCACCCTTGCTGCGGGGGGCACAGATACGCAGTATTTT. It is translated as CASTLAAGGTDTQYF.

V usage is TRBV4-1 and J usage is TRBJ2-2, with 8 positions matching TRBD1. CDR1 MGHRA and CDR2 YSYEKL come from the germline V gene. There are 15 residues in the CDR3. V shed 4 bases, J shed 6 bases, and the junction held 7 bases outside the gene matches. The CDR3 DNA reads TGCGCCAGCAGCCTCCTGGACAGGGTAGCCGGGGAGCTGTTTTTT. It specifies CASSLLDRVAGELFF.

This chain links TRBV6-5 with TRBJ2-1; 7 bases map to TRBD1. Germline CDR1 is MNHEY and CDR2 is SVGAGI. The CDR3 length is 15 residues. With V trimmed by 8 bases and J by 5 bases, 12 bases remained unmatched. CDR3 residues: CASSMNRGKNNEQFF. Written as DNA, the CDR3 is TGTGCCAGCTCGATGAACAGGGGCAAGAACAATGAGCAGTTCTTC.

This clone appeared a few times. The chain joins TRBV6-2 or TRBV6-3 to TRBJ1-1; 7 positions agree with TRBD1. Germline lookup yields CDR1 MNHEY and CDR2 SVGEGT. The CDR3 is made up of 17 amino acids. V lost 2 bases and J lost 11; bases outside the gene matches: 20. CDR3 coding DNA: TGTGCCAGCAGTTACCACCTCGCAAAAGTCCGAGGGGGCCCGGCTTTCTTT. It translates to CASSYHLAKVRGGPAFF.

The chain carries TRBV13 and TRBJ1-5, with 7 bases fitting TRBD1. CDR1 PRHDT and CDR2 FYEKMQ come from the germline V gene (reference sequence). The CDR3 contains 14 residues. V dropped 5 bases and J dropped 1; count of bases not matched to a gene: 2. The CDR3: CASSRQGSNQPQHF. CDR3 DNA sequence: TGTGCCAGCAGCCGACAGGGAAGCAATCAGCCCCAGCATTTT.

This chain joins TRBV11-2 and TRBJ2-7, with a tentative D call TRBD2 (6 bases). The germline gives CDR1 SGHAT, CDR2 FQNNGV. CDR3 size: 15 residues. V was clipped by 1 base and J by 2 bases, with 12 bases between them. The CDR3 sequence: CASSLAGDGPYEQYV. The DNA for the CDR3 is TGTGCCAGCAGCTTAGCGGGGGACGGTCCCTACGAGCAGTACGTC.

The chain joins TRBV9 to TRBJ2-5, with D tentatively TRBD1 (6 bases). Germline CDR1 is SGDLS and CDR2 is YYNGEE. V dropped 0 bases and J dropped 3 bases, with 12 bases sitting between them. This CDR3 spans 15 amino acids. The CDR3, as DNA: TGTGCCAGCAGCGTAGACCGGGCAGGGGAAGAGACCCAGTACTTC. Its protein product is CASSVDRAGEETQYF.

This clone was recorded a few times. The CDR3 sequence: CASSLLSRGLAGYLDEQFF. CDR3 sequence (DNA): TGTGCCAGCAGCTTACTCTCGAGAGGGCTAGCGGGTTATTTGGATGAGCAGTTCTTC. This chain connects TRBV7-2 to TRBJ2-1, with 8 bases matching TRBD2. The CDR3 covers 19 residues. V gave up 2 bases and J gave up 8 bases; unmatched junction bases: 20. The germline gives CDR1 SGHTA, CDR2 FQGNSA.

This chain connects TRBV3-1 (or the pseudogene TRBV3-2) to TRBJ2-5; 11 nucleotides align to TRBD2. The CDR3 is 16 amino acids. Germline CDR1 LGHDT, CDR2 YNNKEL (reference sequence). The V and J ends lost 2 bases and 4 bases, in that order; junction bases with no gene match: 6. The CDR3 loop is CASSQFLAGGLETQYF. CDR3 nucleotide sequence: TGTGCCAGCAGCCAATTTCTAGCGGGAGGTTTAGAGACCCAGTACTTC.

The chain uses TRBV2 and TRBJ2-5; 15 positions match TRBD2. This CDR3 is built from 16 residues. Germline V gives CDR1 SNHLY, CDR2 FYNNEI. V gave up 4 bases and J gave up 5 bases; unmatched junction bases: 5. The CDR3 DNA follows: TGTGCCAGCAGTGGAGGGACTAGCGGGGGGTGGGAGACCCAGTACTTC. It encodes CASSGGTSGGWETQYF. The full variable domain, with the rest looked up from reference TRBV2 and TRBJ2-5, is EPEVTQTPSHQVTQMGQEVILRCVPISNHLYFYWYRQILGQKVEFLVSFYNNEISEKSEIFDDQFSVERPDGSNFTLKIRSTKLEDSAMYFCASSGGTSGGWETQYFGPGTRLLVL.

This clone was counted once. V is TRBV19 and J is TRBJ2-1; TRBD1 matches at 8 bases. Germline V lookup: CDR1 LNHDA, CDR2 SQIVND (reference sequence). V lost 5 bases, J lost 9 bases, and 9 bases stayed unmatched. This CDR3 has 14 amino acids. As DNA, the CDR3 is TGTGCCAGTAGTCCACGACAGGGGTCGGCTGAGCAGTTCTTC. Residues: CASSPRQGSAEQFF.

Only one count was recorded for this clone. This chain connects TRBV18 to TRBJ1-4; the D is unclear. This CDR3 is 15 amino acids long. Per germline, CDR1 KGHSH and CDR2 LQKENI. V lost 2 bases and J lost 7, with 14 bases in between. The CDR3: CASSPGYRGSEKLFF. The CDR3 bases are TGTGCCAGCTCACCAGGCTACAGAGGGAGTGAAAAACTGTTTTTT.

The J gene is TRBJ1-1, the V gene TRBV19; 8 bases agree with TRBD1. The CDR3 runs 13 residues. The germline V gene has CDR1 LNHDA and CDR2 SQIVND (reference sequence). The J segment lost 4 bases and the V segment lost 6 bases, leaving 4 bases of the junction unmatched. The CDR3 DNA reads as TGTGCCAGTAGCGCGACAGGGGTCACTGAAGCTTTCTTT. It yields the protein CASSATGVTEAFF.

This clone was seen a single time. The chain combines TRBV19 with TRBJ1-6, with D possibly being TRBD1 (6 bases). The CDR3 sequence is 13 residues long. Germline CDR1 reads LNHDA; CDR2 reads SQIVND (reference sequence). With 4 bases removed from V and 8 bases from J, the gap between germline ends came to 9 bases. CDR3 protein: CASSNNRDSPLHF. CDR3 coding DNA: TGTGCCAGTAGTAACAACAGGGATTCACCCCTCCACTTT.

This clone was recorded only once. Its ends do not fully match the called genes, so a read error is possible. The V gene is TRBV27, the J gene TRBJ1-1; a possible D gene is TRBD1 (5 bases). The V gene's germline CDR1 is MNHEY and CDR2 SMNVEV (reference sequence). The CDR3 has 15 residues. The CDR3 spells CTSSLSGGENTEAFF. The DNA for the CDR3 is TGTACCAGCAGTTTATCGGGGGGGGAGAACACTGAAGCTTTCTTT.

The J gene is TRBJ2-2, the V gene TRBV11-2; the match to TRBD1 covers 11 bases. Germline V gives CDR1 SGHAT, CDR2 FQNNGV. The ends lost 0 bases at V and 6 bases at J; junction bases unmatched: 6. The CDR3 consists of 17 residues. For the CDR3, the DNA is TGTGCCAGCAGCTTAGAAGGACAGGGGGCACCTCCCGGGGAGCTGTTTTTT. Residues: CASSLEGQGAPPGELFF.

The rearrangement links TRBV11-3 to TRBJ2-7, with TRBD2 as a possible D gene (5 bases). The CDR3 consists of 13 residues. V lost 5 bases, J lost 3 bases, and 11 bases lay in between. Germline V gene data show CDR1 as SGHNT and CDR2 as YENEEA. CDR3 bases: TGTGCCAGCAGCAGGAGGTCAGGCTACGAGCAGTACGTC. It specifies CASSRRSGYEQYV.

The chain employs TRBV5-5 and TRBJ2-3, with 8 bases identical to TRBD1. There are 15 residues in the CDR3. Germline values: CDR1 SGHKS, CDR2 YYEKEE (reference sequence). The junction had 5 bases not matched to a gene; V was cut back by 4 bases and J by 1 base. CDR3 in amino acids: CASSRGQGRTDTQYF. In nucleotides, the CDR3 is TGTGCCAGCAGCCGCGGACAGGGACGCACAGATACGCAGTATTTT.

This chain links TRBV5-1 with TRBJ1-2; TRBD1 matches 7 bases. The V segment lost 0 bases and the J segment 5 bases; nucleotides outside the gene matches: 7. Per germline, CDR1 SGHRS and CDR2 YFSETQ. There are 15 residues in the CDR3. The CDR3 nucleotides read TGCGCCAGCAGCTTGGCGGGGACAGTAACTTATGGCTACACCTTC. It yields the protein CASSLAGTVTYGYTF.

The J gene is TRBJ1-5, the V gene TRBV27, with 7 nucleotides matching TRBD1. Germline loops: CDR1 MNHEY, CDR2 SMNVEV (reference sequence). After removal of 3 bases from V and 5 bases from J, the junction contained 7 bases not matched to a gene. The CDR3 has 15 residues. CDR3 coding DNA: TGTGCCAGCAGTTTGGGGACAGCAGGGGATCAGCCCCAGCATTTT. Translation: CASSLGTAGDQPQHF.

This chain uses TRBV6-1 with TRBJ1-6, with D unresolved. V was clipped by 4 bases and J by 0 bases, with 16 bases between them. The CDR3 sequence is 18 residues long. From germline, CDR1 is MNHNS and CDR2 SASEGT. CDR3 region: CASSASIALGSYNSPLHF. In nucleotides, the CDR3 is TGTGCCAGCAGTGCGTCGATTGCCCTAGGCTCCTATAATTCACCCCTCCACTTT.

The chain joins TRBV10-3 to TRBJ2-1; 7 bases align to TRBD2. V was pared by 2 bases and J by 6 bases, with 10 bases of the junction left unmatched. Germline values: CDR1 ENHRY, CDR2 SYGVKD. This CDR3 region has 16 residues. CDR3 amino acids: CAISEHARLAVNEQFF. CDR3 bases: TGTGCCATCAGTGAGCATGCGAGGCTAGCGGTCAATGAGCAGTTCTTC.

The rearrangement links TRBV6-2 or TRBV6-3 to TRBJ2-5, with a weak D call TRBD1 (6 bases). Germline V gene lookup returns CDR1 MNHEY and CDR2 SVGEGT. This CDR3 has 14 amino acids. Trimming pared 2 bases from V and 4 bases from J, leaving 11 bases between. This chain's CDR3 is CASSYRTGSETQYF. CDR3 sequence (DNA): TGTGCCAGCAGTTACCGAACAGGGTCAGAGACCCAGTACTTC.

The V gene is TRBV27, the J gene TRBJ2-4; the D gene is possibly TRBD2 (5 bases). In germline, CDR1 is MNHEY, CDR2 SMNVEV (reference sequence). The CDR3 extends over 15 amino acids. Trimming left V 5 bases short and J 1 base short, with 12 bases between. CDR3 nucleotides: TGTGCCAGCAGTCACCAGTCGGGGGCCAAAAACATTCAGTACTTC. Protein product: CASSHQSGAKNIQYF.

The chain carries TRBV7-2 and TRBJ1-2; a weak D match, TRBD1 (5 bases). V gave up 2 bases and J gave up 2 bases, with 12 bases separating them. The CDR3 sequence is 15 residues long. Germline V gives CDR1 SGHTA, CDR2 FQGNSA. As DNA, the CDR3 is TGTGCCAGCAGCTTATATCGGGGGGAGAACTATGGCTACACCTTC. Translation gives CASSLYRGENYGYTF.

The chain recombines TRBV29-1 with TRBJ2-5, with 7 bases identical to TRBD1. The germline CDR1 and CDR2 sequences are SQVTM and ANQGSEA. The CDR3 extends over 10 amino acids. The V gene end was trimmed by 6 bases and the J gene end by 14 bases; junction bases not matched to a gene: 9. In nucleotides, the CDR3 is TGCAGCGTATCCCGGGACAGTCCCTACTTC. This translates into CSVSRDSPYF.

The chain carries TRBV11-2 and TRBJ1-1; D is unresolved. CDR1 and CDR2 from the germline V gene are SGHAT and FQNNGV. CDR3 size: 15 residues. V was shortened by 5 bases and J by 1 base, with 14 bases between the two germline ends. The CDR3 DNA is TGTGCCAGCAGCCGCCTCCAGGCGAAGAACACTGAAGCTTTCTTT. Translating gives CASSRLQAKNTEAFF.